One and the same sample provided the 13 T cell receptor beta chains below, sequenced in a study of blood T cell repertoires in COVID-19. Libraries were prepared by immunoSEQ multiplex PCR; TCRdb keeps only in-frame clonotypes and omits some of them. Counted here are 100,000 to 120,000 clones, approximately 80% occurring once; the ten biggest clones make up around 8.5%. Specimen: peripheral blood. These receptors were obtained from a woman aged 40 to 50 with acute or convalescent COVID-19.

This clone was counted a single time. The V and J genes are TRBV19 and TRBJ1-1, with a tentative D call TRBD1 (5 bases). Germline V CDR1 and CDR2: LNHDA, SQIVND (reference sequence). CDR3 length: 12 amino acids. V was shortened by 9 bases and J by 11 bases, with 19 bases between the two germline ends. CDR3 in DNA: TGTGCCAGCGACCCTGGGGGAGGTCTGGCTTTCTTT. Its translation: CASDPGGGLAFF. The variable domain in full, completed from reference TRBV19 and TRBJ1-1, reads DGGITQSPKYLFRKEGQNVTLSCEQNLNHDAMYWYRQDPGQGLRLIYYSQIVNDFQKGDIAEGYSVSREKKESFPLTVTSAQKNPTAFYLCASDPGGGLAFFGQGTRLTVV.

The CDR3 protein is CASSLGLAGGSYNEQFF. CDR3 DNA sequence: TGTGCCAGCTCACTTGGACTAGCGGGGGGTTCATACAATGAGCAGTTCTTC. The chain is built from TRBV18 and TRBJ2-1; 14 bases are shared with TRBD2. Germline V CDR1 and CDR2: KGHSH, LQKENI. V dropped 4 bases and J dropped 4; count of bases not matched to a gene: 6. The CDR3 has 17 amino acids.

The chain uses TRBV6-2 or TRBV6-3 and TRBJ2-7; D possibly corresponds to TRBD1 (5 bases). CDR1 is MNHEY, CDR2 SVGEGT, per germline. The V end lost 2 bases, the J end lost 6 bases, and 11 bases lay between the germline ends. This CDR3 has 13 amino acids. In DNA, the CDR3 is TGTGCCAGCAGTTACAGCAGGGTAGGCGAGCAGTACTTC. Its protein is CASSYSRVGEQYF.

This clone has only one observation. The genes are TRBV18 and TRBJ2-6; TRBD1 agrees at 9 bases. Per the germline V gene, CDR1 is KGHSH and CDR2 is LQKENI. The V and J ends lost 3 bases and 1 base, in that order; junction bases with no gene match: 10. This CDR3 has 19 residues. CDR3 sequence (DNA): TGTGCCAGCTCACCCAATCCGGACAGGGGCCTTTCTGGGGCCAACGTCCTGACTTTC. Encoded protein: CASSPNPDRGLSGANVLTF.

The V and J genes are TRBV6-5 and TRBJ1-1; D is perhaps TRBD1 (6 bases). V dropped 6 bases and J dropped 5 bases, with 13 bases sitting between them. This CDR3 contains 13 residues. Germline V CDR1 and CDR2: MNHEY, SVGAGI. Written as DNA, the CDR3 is TGTGCCAGCAGGCAGACAGGCGAGACTGAAGCTTTCTTT. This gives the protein CASRQTGETEAFF.

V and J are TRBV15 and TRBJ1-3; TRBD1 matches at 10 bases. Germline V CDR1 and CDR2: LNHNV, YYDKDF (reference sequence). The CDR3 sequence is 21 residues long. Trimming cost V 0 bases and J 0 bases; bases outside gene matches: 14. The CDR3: CATSRDLWDRGLQYSGNTIYF. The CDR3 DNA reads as TGTGCCACCAGCAGAGATCTTTGGGACAGGGGCCTACAATACTCTGGAAACACCATATATTTT.

The CDR3 nucleotides read TGTGCCAGCTCACCTCCCGAGCCTCAAGAGACCCAGTACTTC. Encoded protein: CASSPPEPQETQYF. The chain has TRBV18 and TRBJ2-5; no clear D. Germline CDR1 reads KGHSH; CDR2 reads LQKENI. The ends were cut back, 3 bases at V and 2 bases at J, with 10 bases in the middle. The CDR3 runs to 14 residues.

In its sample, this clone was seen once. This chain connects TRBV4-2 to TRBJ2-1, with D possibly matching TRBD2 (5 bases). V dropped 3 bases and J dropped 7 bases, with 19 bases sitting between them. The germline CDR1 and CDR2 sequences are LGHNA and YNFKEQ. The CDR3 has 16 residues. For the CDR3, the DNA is TGTGCCAGCAGCCATTCCGGACTTTTCTATGGGAATGAGCAGTTCTTC. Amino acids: CASSHSGLFYGNEQFF.

The CDR3, as DNA: TGTGCCAGCAGCAACTGGGACACCTCCTACGAGCAGTACTTC. This codes for CASSNWDTSYEQYF. This chain links TRBV7-2 with TRBJ2-7; weak D call: TRBD1 (6 bases). The CDR3 sequence is 14 residues long. V dropped 5 bases and J dropped 0 bases, with 11 bases sitting between them. Germline V gene data show CDR1 as SGHTA and CDR2 as FQGNSA. The full variable domain, in which reference TRBV7-2 and TRBJ2-7 provide the parts outside the CDR3, is GAGVSQSPSNKVTEKGKDVELRCDPISGHTALYWYRQSLGQGLEFLIYFQGNSAPDKSGLPSDRFSAERTGGSVSTLTIQRTQQEDSAVYLCASSNWDTSYEQYFGPGTRLTVT.

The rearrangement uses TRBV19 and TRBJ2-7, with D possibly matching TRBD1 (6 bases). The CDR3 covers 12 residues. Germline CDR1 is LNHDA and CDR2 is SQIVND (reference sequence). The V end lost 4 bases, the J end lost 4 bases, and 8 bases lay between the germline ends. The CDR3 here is CASSSTGYEQYF. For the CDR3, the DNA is TGTGCCAGTAGTAGCACAGGGTACGAGCAGTACTTC. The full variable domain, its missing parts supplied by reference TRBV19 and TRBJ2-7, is DGGITQSPKYLFRKEGQNVTLSCEQNLNHDAMYWYRQDPGQGLRLIYYSQIVNDFQKGDIAEGYSVSREKKESFPLTVTSAQKNPTAFYLCASSSTGYEQYFGPGTRLTVT.

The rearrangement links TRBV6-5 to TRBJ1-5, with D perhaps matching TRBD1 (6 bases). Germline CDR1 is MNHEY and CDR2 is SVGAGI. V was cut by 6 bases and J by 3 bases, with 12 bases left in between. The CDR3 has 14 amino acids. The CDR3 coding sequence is TGTGCCAGCAGATCAAACAGGGTCAATCAGCCCCAGCATTTT. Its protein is CASRSNRVNQPQHF.

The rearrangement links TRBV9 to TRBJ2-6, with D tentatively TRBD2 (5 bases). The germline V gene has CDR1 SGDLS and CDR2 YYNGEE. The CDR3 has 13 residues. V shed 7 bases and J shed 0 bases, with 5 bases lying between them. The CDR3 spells CASRGSGANVLTF. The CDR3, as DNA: TGTGCCAGCCGGGGCTCTGGGGCCAACGTCCTGACTTTC.

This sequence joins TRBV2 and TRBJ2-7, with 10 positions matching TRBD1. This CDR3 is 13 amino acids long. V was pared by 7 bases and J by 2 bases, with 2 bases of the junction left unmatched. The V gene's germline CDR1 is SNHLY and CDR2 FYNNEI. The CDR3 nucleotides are TGTGCCAGCAAAGGGACAGGGGCCTACGAGCAGTACTTC. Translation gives CASKGTGAYEQYF.